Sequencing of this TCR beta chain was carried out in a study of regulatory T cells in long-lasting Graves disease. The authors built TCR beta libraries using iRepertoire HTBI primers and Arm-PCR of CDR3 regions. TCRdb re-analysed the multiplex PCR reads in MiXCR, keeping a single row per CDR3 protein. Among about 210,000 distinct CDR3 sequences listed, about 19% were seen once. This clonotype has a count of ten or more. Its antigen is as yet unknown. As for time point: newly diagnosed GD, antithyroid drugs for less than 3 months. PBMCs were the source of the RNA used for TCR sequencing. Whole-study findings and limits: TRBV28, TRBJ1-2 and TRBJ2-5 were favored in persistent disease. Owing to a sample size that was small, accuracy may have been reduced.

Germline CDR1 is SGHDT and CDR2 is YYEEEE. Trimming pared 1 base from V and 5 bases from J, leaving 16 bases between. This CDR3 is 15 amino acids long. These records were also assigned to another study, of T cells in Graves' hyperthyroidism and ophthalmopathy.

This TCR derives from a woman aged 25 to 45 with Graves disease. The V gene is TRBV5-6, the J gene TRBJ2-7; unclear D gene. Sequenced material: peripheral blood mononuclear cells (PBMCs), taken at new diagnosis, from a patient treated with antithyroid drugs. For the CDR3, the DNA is TGTGCCAGCAGCTTGCCTCACGGCCAGATGGACGAGCAGTACTTC. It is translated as CASSLPHGQMDEQYF.